Below, 22 T cell receptor beta chains from the same sample are listed, as sequenced in a study of T-cell memory formation after mild COVID-19 (dated by TCRdb to about 2021). Library method: 5' RACE. The reads were generated on an Illumina NovaSeq 6000. Using fastp at Q25 and MiXCR, TCRdb reprocessed the public reads and kept productive beta chains. Under each unique CDR3 protein, matching rows form one entry showing the most common genes and DNA. For this sample there are 470,000 or so distinct CDR3 sequences; around 19% appear just once. The top ten clonotypes cover roughly 8% of the sample. The sequencing sample was made of PBMCs or a T cell subset sorted from them (not recorded which). These receptors all stem from an adult woman who had mild COVID-19 (a few samples of this study predate the infection). The sample titles of this study are shuffled in the database, so cell type and time point are left out; the donor was told from shared clones.

This clonotype was seen only a few times. The chain is built from TRBV7-9 and TRBJ2-1; no reliable D call. CDR1 SEHNR and CDR2 FQNEAQ come from the germline V gene (reference sequence). The V and J ends lost 7 bases and 5 bases respectively, with 9 bases between them. The CDR3 is 12 residues long. As DNA, the CDR3 is TGTGCCAGCACCGTCCTGGACAATGAGCAGTTCTTC. This gives the protein CASTVLDNEQFF.

The V call is TRBV6-5, the J call TRBJ2-7; 8 nucleotides line up with TRBD1. This CDR3 is built from 14 residues. The V gene end was trimmed by 6 bases and the J gene end by 3 bases; junction bases not matched to a gene: 7. Germline CDR1 and CDR2: MNHEY and SVGAGI. The DNA for the CDR3 is TGTGCCAGCAGACCGCGGACAGGGTTCTACGAGCAGTACTTC. This codes for CASRPRTGFYEQYF.

This clonotype has a handful of counts. The V gene is TRBV5-1, the J gene TRBJ1-1; no clear D. The CDR3 sequence is 14 residues long. Trimming took 0 bases from V and 1 from J, leaving 7 bases between them. Per germline, CDR1 SGHRS and CDR2 YFSETQ. CDR3: CASSLESENTEAFF. The CDR3 bases are TGCGCCAGCAGCTTGGAATCAGAGAACACTGAAGCTTTCTTT.

The sample holds a few counts of this clonotype. The gene calls are TRBV20-1 and TRBJ2-7; 12 positions match TRBD1. The CDR3 is 15 residues long. The V gene's germline CDR1 is DFQATT and CDR2 SNEGSKA (reference sequence). Trimming took 6 bases from V and 5 from J; bases not matched to a gene: 11. CDR3 in DNA: TGCAGTGCCGAGCCTCCGGGACAGGGGGCCCACGAGCAGTACTTC. As protein: CSAEPPGQGAHEQYF.

The chain employs TRBV20-1 and TRBJ1-5; the match to TRBD1 covers 10 bases. From germline, CDR1 is DFQATT and CDR2 SNEGSKA (reference sequence). The V and J ends lost 5 bases and 0 bases, in that order; junction bases with no gene match: 10. There are 17 residues in the CDR3. CDR3: CSAAGTGATYSNQPQHF. CDR3 nucleotide sequence: TGCAGTGCTGCCGGGACAGGGGCCACTTATAGCAATCAGCCCCAGCATTTT.

This clonotype came up a few times. This chain joins TRBV7-9 and TRBJ1-1; D unresolved. CDR3 length equals 12 residues. The V end lost 6 bases, the J end lost 5 bases, and 10 bases lay between the germline ends. Per the germline V gene, CDR1 is SEHNR and CDR2 is FQNEAQ (reference sequence). The CDR3 spells CASSLIETEAFF. In DNA, the CDR3 is TGTGCCAGCAGTCTTATAGAGACTGAAGCTTTCTTT.

The chain joins TRBV2 to TRBJ1-2, with TRBD1 matching 7 bases. Germline values: CDR1 SNHLY, CDR2 FYNNEI. V gave up 5 bases and J gave up 8 bases; unmatched junction bases: 11. The CDR3 spans 14 residues. The CDR3 loop reads CASSSGQVGLGYTF. In nucleotides, the CDR3 is TGTGCCAGCAGTTCCGGACAGGTCGGGCTCGGCTACACCTTC.

The CDR3: CASSMLDRAVHEQYF. As DNA, the CDR3 is TGTGCCAGCAGTATGTTGGACAGGGCAGTCCACGAGCAGTACTTC. The rearrangement joins TRBV5-5 to TRBJ2-7; 8 nucleotides match TRBD1. From germline, CDR1 is SGHKS and CDR2 YYEKEE (reference sequence). V dropped 5 bases and J dropped 5; count of bases not matched to a gene: 12. The CDR3 consists of 15 residues. Together with reference TRBV5-5 and TRBJ2-7, the CDR3 gives the full variable domain: DAGVTQSPTHLIKTRGQQVTLRCSPISGHKSVSWYQQVLGQGPQFIFQYYEKEERGRGNFPDRFSARQFPNYSSELNVNALLLGDSALYLCASSMLDRAVHEQYFGPGTRLTVT.

This chain joins TRBV7-2 and TRBJ2-1, with TRBD2 matching 11 bases. V lost 5 bases and J lost 8; bases outside the gene matches: 11. The CDR3 contains 16 residues. Germline assignment: CDR1 SGHTA and CDR2 FQGNSA. CDR3 in DNA: TGTGCCAGCAGCCCGGGAGTACTAGCGGGAGCACATGAGCAGTTCTTC. Translated: CASSPGVLAGAHEQFF.

This clonotype has only a few counts. V gene TRBV24-1 combines with J gene TRBJ2-2; tentatively, D is TRBD1 (6 bases). This CDR3 contains 15 residues. Trimming took off 4 bases at V and 3 bases at J, with 11 bases between the two ends. Per germline, CDR1 KGHDR and CDR2 SFDVKD. The CDR3 protein is CATSEITGHTGELFF. The DNA for the CDR3 is TGTGCCACCAGTGAGATTACAGGGCACACCGGGGAGCTGTTTTTT.

The sample holds a few counts of this clonotype. V and J are TRBV7-9 and TRBJ2-2; 8 bases map to TRBD1. After removal of 6 bases from V and 7 bases from J, the junction contained 10 bases not matched to a gene. Germline assignment: CDR1 SEHNR and CDR2 FQNEAQ (reference sequence). The CDR3 extends over 15 amino acids. The CDR3 is CASSQGAIFGGELFF. The CDR3 bases are TGTGCCAGCAGTCAGGGGGCCATTTTCGGCGGGGAGCTGTTTTTT.

This sequence joins TRBV7-9 and TRBJ2-1; 7 nucleotides agree with TRBD1. CDR1 and CDR2 (germline): SEHNR, FQNEAQ (reference sequence). The CDR3 is 15 residues long. The J segment lost 2 bases and the V segment lost 6 bases, leaving 7 bases of the junction unmatched. CDR3: CASSQRQGAYNEQFF. In DNA form, the CDR3 reads TGTGCCAGCAGTCAGAGACAGGGTGCCTACAATGAGCAGTTCTTC.

This clonotype has only a few counts. The junction departs from the called germline gene at one end, perhaps through a read error. The chain couples TRBV7-7 to TRBJ1-5; tentatively, D is TRBD1 (5 bases). The CDR3 consists of 18 residues. Germline CDR1 SSHAT, CDR2 FNYEAQ (reference sequence). The CDR3 here is CASSLAQAGGSGYQPQHF. Here the CDR3 DNA reads TGTGCTAGCAGCTTAGCTCAAGCCGGGGGTTCAGGCTATCAGCCCCAGCATTTT.

The rearrangement joins TRBV2 to TRBJ1-1, with TRBD1 identical over 8 bases. The CDR3 has 15 amino acids. The junction had 7 bases not matched to a gene; V was cut back by 6 bases and J by 1 base. Germline assignment: CDR1 SNHLY and CDR2 FYNNEI. This CDR3 is CASSSRQGSNTEAFF. The CDR3 coding sequence is TGTGCCAGCAGCAGCCGACAGGGGTCGAACACTGAAGCTTTCTTT. The full variable domain, with the rest looked up from reference TRBV2 and TRBJ1-1, is EPEVTQTPSHQVTQMGQEVILRCVPISNHLYFYWYRQILGQKVEFLVSFYNNEISEKSEIFDDQFSVERPDGSNFTLKIRSTKLEDSAMYFCASSSRQGSNTEAFFGQGTRLTVV.

V gene TRBV10-3 combines with J gene TRBJ2-7; the D gene is possibly TRBD1 (6 bases). This CDR3 has 13 residues. Germline-derived CDR1 and CDR2 are ENHRY and SYGVKD. The V end lost 9 bases, the J end lost 2 bases, and 14 bases lay between the germline ends. Here the CDR3 DNA reads TGTGCCATAAGACAGGACATACCCTACGAGCAGTACTTC. It specifies CAIRQDIPYEQYF.

For this clonotype: Germline and junction disagree at one end, which may indicate a read error. This chain links TRBV29-1 with TRBJ1-1; D is ambiguous. Germline CDR1 reads SQVTM; CDR2 reads ANQGSEA. This CDR3 is built from 13 residues. The CDR3 DNA is TGCAGCGTAGAAGGATATGTGAACACTGAAGCTTTCTTT. This translates into CSVEGYVNTEAFF.

The CDR3 sequence is CASSPLSRGDYNEQFF. In DNA, the CDR3 is TGTGCCAGCAGCCCTCTTTCCCGCGGGGACTACAATGAGCAGTTCTTC. The chain combines TRBV7-6 with TRBJ2-1; possible D gene TRBD2, 6 bases. The CDR3 is made up of 16 amino acids. Per germline, CDR1 SGHVS and CDR2 FNYEAQ. Trimming left V 5 bases short and J 3 bases short, with 17 bases between.

This clonotype has a handful of counts. The rearrangement joins TRBV11-2 to TRBJ2-5; 9 bases match TRBD2. The CDR3 consists of 16 residues. Trimming cost V 1 base and J 5 bases; bases outside gene matches: 8. Germline assignment: CDR1 SGHAT and CDR2 FQNNGV. The DNA of the CDR3 is TGTGCCAGCAGCTTAGGGCTAGCGGGGAACTGGGAGACCCAGTACTTC. The encoded protein is CASSLGLAGNWETQYF.

The chain couples TRBV7-8 to TRBJ2-3; 8 bases agree with TRBD2. CDR3 length: 16 residues. V lost 2 bases to trimming and J lost 4 bases; unmatched junction nucleotides: 8. Germline CDR1 and CDR2: SGHVS and FQNEAQ. The CDR3 sequence is CASSLYLAGGADTQYF. In DNA form, the CDR3 reads TGTGCCAGCAGCTTATATCTGGCGGGAGGAGCAGATACGCAGTATTTT.

There are a few counts of this clonotype. V usage is TRBV5-1 and J usage is TRBJ2-5; 7 bases line up with TRBD1. CDR1 SGHRS and CDR2 YFSETQ come from the germline V gene. The CDR3 extends over 14 amino acids. V was clipped by 4 bases and J by 4 bases; unmatched bases: 7. The CDR3 DNA is TGCGCCAGCAGCCCCATCGACAGGGCAGAGACCCAGTACTTC. Residues: CASSPIDRAETQYF.

Ten or more counts support this clonotype. This rearrangement joins TRBV12-3 or TRBV12-4 to TRBJ2-2; 8 bases fit TRBD1. J gave up 9 bases and V 2 bases, and 8 bases lay outside the gene matches. This CDR3 comprises 15 residues. The CDR3 spells CASSLWTGMGRELFF. In DNA, the CDR3 is TGTGCCAGCAGTTTATGGACAGGGATGGGCCGGGAGCTGTTTTTT.

This clonotype has just a few counts. V and J are TRBV14 and TRBJ2-5; D may be TRBD2 (5 bases). The ends were cut back, 3 bases at V and 9 bases at J, with 5 bases in the middle. The germline gives CDR1 SGHDN, CDR2 FVKESK. The CDR3 runs to 10 residues. DNA for the CDR3: TGTGCCAGCAGCCAGGGAGCCCAGTACTTC. Translation: CASSQGAQYF.